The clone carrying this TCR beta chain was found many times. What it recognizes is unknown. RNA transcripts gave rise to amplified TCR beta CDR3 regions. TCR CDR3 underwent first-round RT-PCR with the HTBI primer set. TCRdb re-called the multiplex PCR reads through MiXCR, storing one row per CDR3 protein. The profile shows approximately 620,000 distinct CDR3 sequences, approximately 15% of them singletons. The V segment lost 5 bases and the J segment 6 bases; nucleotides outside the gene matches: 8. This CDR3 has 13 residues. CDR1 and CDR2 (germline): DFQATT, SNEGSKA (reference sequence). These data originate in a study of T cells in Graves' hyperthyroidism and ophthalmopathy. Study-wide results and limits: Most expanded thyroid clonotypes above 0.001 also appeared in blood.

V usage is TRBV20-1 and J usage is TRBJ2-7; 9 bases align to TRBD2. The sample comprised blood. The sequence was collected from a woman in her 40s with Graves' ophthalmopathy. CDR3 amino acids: CSALPGLASEQYF. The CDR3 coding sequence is TGCAGTGCTTTGCCGGGACTAGCTTCCGAGCAGTACTTC.